This T cell receptor (beta chain) was found in a study of blood T cell repertoires in COVID-19. Study-level background: The study drew acute and convalescent COVID-19 samples from the United States, Italy and Spain. The analysed material was cDNA or gDNA that came from T cells, B-cell-depleted T cells, or PBMCs.

In the original workflow: Amplification of reference gene primers was used by the study to estimate nucleated cell counts. Sequenced by immunoSEQ multiplex PCR; TCRdb stores in-frame clones only, minus some. V and J calls and clone size follow that table, whereas D and trimming were derived from the DNA. The profile shows about 200,000 clones, 65% to 90% of them singletons. Germline CDR1 reads SGHRS; CDR2 reads YFSETQ. V lost 4 bases, J lost 0 bases, and 4 bases stayed unmatched. CDR3 length equals 15 residues. Sample: peripheral blood. This chain connects TRBV5-1 to TRBJ2-5; 9 nucleotides align to TRBD2. This receptor was obtained from a man aged 50-60 years with acute or convalescent COVID-19. The CDR3 region is CASSRLAAYQETQYF. CDR3 nucleotides: TGCGCCAGCAGCCGACTAGCGGCGTACCAAGAGACCCAGTACTTC.